This T cell receptor (beta chain) was captured by sequencing in a study of beta chain features in type 1 diabetes listed by TCRdb under 2018. Looking at the study overall: No differences in mean age, gender distribution, total cell number or subset yield were found between patients and healthy donors. Across all samples, around 100 million sorted cells were examined, and cell number per subset correlated strongly with RNA yield. In the study, TCRB repertoires of sorted circulating CD4+ T cell subsets from recently diagnosed type 1 diabetes patients were compared with those of matched healthy donors. Naive and central memory subsets were obtained from all 28 donors, but regulatory and stem cell-like memory subsets were isolated from only 8 patients and 8 healthy donors. Broad study findings and their caveats: Shorter templates might be favored by PCR, yet because patient and control samples were amplified and corrected together, any such skew would affect both groups equally. Because cDNA rather than genomic DNA was sequenced, highly expressing activated cells could have been over-represented, although no difference in activation and CD3 levels was found between groups. Naive, central memory and regulatory TCRB repertoires appeared more similar among patients than among healthy donors. Only small numbers of individuals were included in the HLA sub-analyses, which left unresolved whether HLA type had any influence on TCRB rearrangement. In all four CD4+ subsets, TCRB CDR3 length was moderately but significantly shorter in type 1 diabetes patients. Patients with type 1 diabetes made fewer insertions and deleted more nucleotides at VDJ recombination sites, implying thymic rearrangement abnormalities.

From each donor, a single peripheral blood sample of around 120 mL on average was drawn into heparinised tubes. A BD FACSAria II was used to sort naive, central memory, regulatory and stem cell-like memory CD4+ T cells with a panel that included CD45RO, CCR7, CD25, CD127, CD95 and CD27. Every sorted population had a purity above 95%. PBMCs were isolated right away by Lymphoprep density gradient centrifugation and were stained directly, without culture. So that batch effects would be minimized, each experiment stained and sorted samples in pairs, pairing one healthy donor with one patient. Worth noting for this clone: The antigen it recognizes is unknown. No much larger clonotype is one base removed from it; base qualities were not supplied.

Including cysteine and phenylalanine, the CDR3 has 16 amino acids. Kept here is only the CDR3 DNA, which spans 48 bases and is read in frame from base 1. Trimming accounts for 8 bases at V and 1 base at J, while the number of junction bases matched to no gene is 8. CDR1 MDHEN and CDR2 SYDVKM were looked up in the germline V gene. The entire isolated RNA was reverse transcribed using the High Capacity cDNA Reverse Transcription Kit, and thus expressed TCRB transcripts were sequenced. Naive, central memory and regulatory T cell samples underwent deep immunoSEQ sequencing, averaging about 3.57 million total reads per sample. Sorted cells were lysed in RLT buffer, and RNA was extracted using DNase-treated RNeasy Micro or Mini kits according to cell number. Each cell subset was processed on its own to prevent cross-contamination, while patient and healthy donor samples were processed together. Using the immunoSEQ multiplex PCR, TCRB sequences were amplified from cDNA into 87-bp fragments spanning the CDR3 region. Sequencing of the amplicons was performed on the Illumina HiSeq platform. As for the original processing: PCR bias was computationally corrected using synthetic template baselines, reads within Hamming distance 2 were collapsed, and singletons that could not be merged were discarded. Reads were aligned to IMGT to assign V, D and J genes, CDR3 length, and insertions or deletions at six rearrangement sites. Within each subset, clonotype counts were normalized to the number of sorted cells before true diversity and Gini coefficients were calculated with the tcR R package. The overlap coefficient, calculated on TCRB nucleotide sequences, was used to measure repertoire sharing. As a proxy for the pre-selection repertoire, out-of-frame TCRB sequences from naive cells were analyzed. Not all clones reach the TCRdb copy of this immuneACCESS table, which keeps in-frame sequences only. Checked studies attribute under half of the gap to unresolved V genes and leave the rest unexplained. That table supplies the V and J calls and clone size; D and trimming were determined from the DNA. This sample comprises about 900,000 clones, roughly a sixth of them detected only once. The top ten clones comprise around 0.02% of the sample.

Material: naive CD4+ T cells from blood. In the paper's terms, the cell subset or site label means: true naive CD4+ T cells. This TCR came from a woman aged 18-30 years in good health. This chain is built from TRBV28 and TRBJ2-1; 10 bases in between match TRBD2. This receptor has the CDR3 CASALAGVWSYNEQFF. DNA sequence: TGTGCCAGCGCCCTAGCGGGAGTTTGGTCCTACAATGAGCAGTTCTTC.